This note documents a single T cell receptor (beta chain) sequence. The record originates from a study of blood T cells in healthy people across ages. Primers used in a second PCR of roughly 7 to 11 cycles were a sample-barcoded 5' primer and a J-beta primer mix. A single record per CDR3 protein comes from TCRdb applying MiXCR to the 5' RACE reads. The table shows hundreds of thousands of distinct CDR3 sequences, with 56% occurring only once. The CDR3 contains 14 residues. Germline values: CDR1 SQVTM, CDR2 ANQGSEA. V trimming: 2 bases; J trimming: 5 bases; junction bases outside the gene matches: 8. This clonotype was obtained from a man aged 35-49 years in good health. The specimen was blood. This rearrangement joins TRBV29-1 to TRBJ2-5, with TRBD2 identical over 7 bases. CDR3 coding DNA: TGCAGCGTTGAACGGGCGGGAGTCGGGGAGACCCAGTACTTC. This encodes CSVERAGVGETQYF.